The 28 T cell receptor beta chains below all came from one sample that was sequenced in a study of spatial heterogeneity in lung cancer. A single record per CDR3 protein comes from TCRdb applying MiXCR to the 5' RACE reads. The profile covers 5,000 to 6,000 distinct CDR3 sequences, with around 7.1% appearing a single time and about 20% taken by the ten largest. For these TCRs, the target antigens are not known. General observations from the study: It was found that expanded intratumoral alpha and beta TCR counts tracked tumor mutation counts.

Time point in this sample: sample taken at primary tumor resection. This material consisted of lung tumor tissue, taken at surgery. The receptors were sampled from a male donor with early-stage non-small cell lung cancer.

This clonotype ranks as medium-sized. The CDR3 bases are TGTGCCAGTAGTATAGAGGGGAGCGGGGTCCCCTACAATGAGCAGTTCTTC. Protein sequence: CASSIEGSGVPYNEQFF. J is TRBJ2-1 and V is TRBV19; 7 nucleotides line up with TRBD2. The germline gives CDR1 LNHDA, CDR2 SQIVND (reference sequence). This CDR3 is 17 amino acids long. Unmatched junction bases numbered 7, after V lost 0 bases and J lost 2 bases.

This clonotype is judged medium-sized. This sequence joins TRBV29-1 and TRBJ1-2; D unresolved. Germline loops: CDR1 SQVTM, CDR2 ANQGSEA. The V end was cut by 3 bases, the J end by 2 bases, with 10 bases between. This CDR3 is built from 13 residues. The CDR3 sequence is CSVDGRMNYGYTF. The CDR3 DNA follows: TGCAGCGTTGACGGGCGCATGAACTATGGCTACACCTTC.

By share, this clonotype ranks as medium-sized. This chain links TRBV10-2 with TRBJ2-7; 12 bases map to TRBD2. V shed 6 bases, J shed 5 bases, and the junction held 2 bases outside the gene matches. The CDR3 runs 13 residues. In germline, CDR1 is WSHSY, CDR2 SAAADI. The CDR3 region has the DNA TGCGCCAGCAGGACTAGCGGGAGCGACGAGCAGTACTTC. It translates to CASRTSGSDEQYF.

This clonotype was seen at least ten times. The gene calls are TRBV20-1 and TRBJ2-1, with 10 bases that match TRBD2. Germline values: CDR1 DFQATT, CDR2 SNEGSKA (reference sequence). J gave up 1 base and V 5 bases, and 14 bases lay outside the gene matches. This CDR3 is built from 18 residues. As DNA, the CDR3 is TGCAGTGCTCTCCCTACTAGCGGGAACCTCTTATCCTACAATGAGCAGTTCTTC. Residues: CSALPTSGNLLSYNEQFF.

At least ten counts were recorded for this clonotype. The V gene is TRBV19, the J gene TRBJ2-7; D may be TRBD1 or TRBD2 (5 bases each). Looked up from germline, CDR1 is LNHDA and CDR2 is SQIVND (reference sequence). V was clipped by 7 bases and J by 5 bases, with 15 bases between them. The CDR3 extends over 13 amino acids. CDR3 DNA sequence: TGTGCCAGTAAACCGGGACCCCGCGACGAGCAGTACTTC. As protein: CASKPGPRDEQYF.

This clonotype is classed as medium-sized. The junction shows a germline mismatch at one end, possibly a read error. This chain links TRBV11-1 with TRBJ2-7, with TRBD1 identical over 10 bases. Per the germline V gene, CDR1 is SGHAT and CDR2 is FQDESV (reference sequence). The CDR3 totals 14 residues. The CDR3 sequence: CATSDRGRSYEQYF. As DNA, the CDR3 is TGTGCCACCAGCGACAGGGGGCGATCCTACGAGCAGTACTTC.

This clonotype was counted many times. The CDR3 region is CASGETGDANYGYTF. Here the CDR3 DNA reads TGTGCCAGCGGGGAGACAGGAGATGCTAACTATGGCTACACCTTC. V gene TRBV2 combines with J gene TRBJ1-2, with a weak D call TRBD1 (6 bases). Germline V gives CDR1 SNHLY, CDR2 FYNNEI. V lost 8 bases to trimming and J lost 0 bases, with 16 bases between them. CDR3 length: 15 residues. Full variable domain (rest looked up from reference TRBV2 and TRBJ1-2): EPEVTQTPSHQVTQMGQEVILRCVPISNHLYFYWYRQILGQKVEFLVSFYNNEISEKSEIFDDQFSVERPDGSNFTLKIRSTKLEDSAMYFCASGETGDANYGYTFGSGTRLTVV.

The chain uses TRBV6-6 and TRBJ1-2; D unclear. Trimming pared 8 bases from V and 4 bases from J, leaving 17 bases between. This CDR3 is 14 amino acids long. The germline V gene encodes CDR1 MNHNY and CDR2 SVGAGI (reference sequence). The CDR3 DNA reads as TGTGCCAGCGCGCCGGGCAGCCACTTCTATGGCTACACCTTC. Residues: CASAPGSHFYGYTF.

This clonotype was counted ten times or more. This chain connects TRBV20-1 to TRBJ2-7, with 9 bases fitting TRBD1. The CDR3 loop spans 14 amino acids. Trimming removed 0 bases from V and 5 bases from J; junction bases left unmatched: 5. Germline V gene data show CDR1 as DFQATT and CDR2 as SNEGSKA (reference sequence). The DNA of the CDR3 is TGCAGTGCTAGAGATGGACAGGGGACCGACGAGCAGTACTTC. Translating it yields CSARDGQGTDEQYF.

This clonotype was detected many times. V is TRBV5-1 and J is TRBJ1-1, with D possibly TRBD1 on 6 matching bases. The CDR3 has 15 amino acids. CDR1 SGHRS and CDR2 YFSETQ come from the germline V gene. V was clipped by 2 bases and J by 1 base, with 12 bases between them. Here the CDR3 DNA reads TGCGCCAGCAGCTTACTACAGGGCGGGAACACTGAAGCTTTCTTT. It is translated as CASSLLQGGNTEAFF.

Relative to its sample, this clonotype is medium-sized. The chain carries TRBV5-1 and TRBJ2-7, with a weak D call TRBD1 (5 bases). There are 16 residues in the CDR3. Per germline, CDR1 SGHRS and CDR2 YFSETQ. Trimming removed 0 bases at V and 0 bases at J, with 13 bases between. The CDR3 nucleotides read TGCGCCAGCAGCTTGGATACAGGACCCTACTCCTACGAGCAGTACTTC. This encodes CASSLDTGPYSYEQYF.

This clonotype was seen ten or more times. As DNA, the CDR3 is TGCAGCGCTGGGCCCAGGGCTCAAGAGACCCAGTACTTC. This encodes CSAGPRAQETQYF. The rearrangement joins TRBV20-1 to TRBJ2-5; possibly TRBD1 for D (5 bases). Germline V gives CDR1 DFQATT, CDR2 SNEGSKA (reference sequence). The CDR3 covers 13 residues.

Sample share makes this clonotype medium-sized. The chain uses TRBV20-1 and TRBJ2-3, with TRBD2 identical over 10 bases. CDR1 is DFQATT, CDR2 SNEGSKA, per germline (reference sequence). The CDR3 spans 14 residues. J was trimmed by 1 base and V by 8 bases; bases with no gene match: 6. Written as DNA, the CDR3 is TGCAGTTTCGGACTAGCGGAACGCACAGATACGCAGTATTTT. It translates to CSFGLAERTDTQYF.

This clonotype has a count of ten or more. The V gene is TRBV4-1, the J gene TRBJ1-4; D unclear. Between the trimmed V and J ends, which lost 4 bases and 10 bases, there was a span of 13 bases. This CDR3 spans 13 amino acids. Germline V gene sequence: CDR1 MGHRA, CDR2 YSYEKL. CDR3 nucleotides: TGCGCCAGCAGCCCTCGGACGCAAGGAAAACTGTTTTTT. Its protein product is CASSPRTQGKLFF.

This clonotype was picked up many times. The junction departs from germline at one end; a sequencing error may be responsible. This chain joins TRBV10-3 and TRBJ2-7; TRBD1 matches 8 bases. Per germline, CDR1 ENHRY and CDR2 SYGVKD. CDR3 length: 11 amino acids. CDR3 protein: CAITEGTGLNF. The CDR3 DNA reads TGTGCCATCACTGAGGGGACAGGCCTGAACTTC.

This clonotype was picked up many times. The chain combines TRBV11-2 with TRBJ1-2, with D unresolved. V was trimmed by 1 base and J by 8 bases, leaving 17 bases between them. The CDR3 has 15 residues. The germline V gene has CDR1 SGHAT and CDR2 FQNNGV. The CDR3 loop reads CASSLGIRLFGGYTF. CDR3 bases: TGTGCCAGCAGCTTAGGAATCCGATTGTTCGGGGGCTACACCTTC.

This clonotype is medium-sized in the sample. The chain couples TRBV4-1 to TRBJ1-5; the D gene is possibly TRBD1 (5 bases). The CDR3 extends over 17 amino acids. V dropped 0 bases and J dropped 2 bases, with 14 bases sitting between them. Germline V gene lookup returns CDR1 MGHRA and CDR2 YSYEKL. The CDR3 sequence: CASSQDGGGIGNQPQHF. For the CDR3, the DNA is TGCGCCAGCAGCCAAGATGGGGGAGGGATCGGCAATCAGCCCCAGCATTTT.

Ten or more counts support this clonotype. The chain links TRBV27 to TRBJ2-7, with D possibly being TRBD2 (6 bases). The ends were cut back, 3 bases at V and 3 bases at J, with 9 bases in the middle. The CDR3 is 13 residues long. CDR1 MNHEY and CDR2 SMNVEV come from the germline V gene (reference sequence). This CDR3 is CASSFRGYYEQYF. The CDR3 coding sequence is TGTGCCAGCAGTTTTCGGGGGTACTACGAGCAGTACTTC.

This clonotype was counted at least ten times. The rearrangement uses TRBV11-1 and TRBJ2-5; TRBD2 agrees at 8 bases. CDR1 SGHAT and CDR2 FQDESV come from the germline V gene (reference sequence). The CDR3 extends over 17 amino acids. V shed 5 bases and J 4 bases; nucleotides not matched to a gene: 15. CDR3 protein: CASSPGGLAYIRETQYF. Here the CDR3 DNA reads TGTGCCAGCAGCCCCGGCGGACTAGCCTACATTAGAGAGACCCAGTACTTC.

In its sample, this clonotype was seen many times. The chain combines TRBV20-1 with TRBJ2-5; perhaps TRBD2 as D (5 bases). Trimming removed 6 bases from V and 2 bases from J, with 13 bases in between. CDR1 is DFQATT and CDR2 is SNEGSKA in the germline V gene (reference sequence). The CDR3 sequence is 13 residues long. The CDR3 DNA reads TGCAGTGCACATCTTACGGGACAAGAGACCCAGTACTTC. This gives the protein CSAHLTGQETQYF.

Relative to its sample, this clonotype is medium-sized. The chain recombines TRBV7-2 with TRBJ2-3; no firm D call. The CDR3 is 15 residues long. The V gene's germline CDR1 is SGHTA and CDR2 FQGNSA. V dropped 2 bases and J dropped 3 bases, with 12 bases sitting between them. CDR3 sequence (DNA): TGTGCCAGCAGCTTAATCGAAGGGATTACAGATACGCAGTATTTT. It codes for CASSLIEGITDTQYF. The entire variable domain, with the rest obtained from reference TRBV7-2 and TRBJ2-3, is as follows: GAGVSQSPSNKVTEKGKDVELRCDPISGHTALYWYRQSLGQGLEFLIYFQGNSAPDKSGLPSDRFSAERTGGSVSTLTIQRTQQEDSAVYLCASSLIEGITDTQYFGPGTRLTVL.

This clonotype rates as large. V usage is TRBV19 and J usage is TRBJ1-4; D is unresolved. CDR3 length: 15 amino acids. The V end lost 6 bases, the J end lost 0 bases, and 11 bases lay between the germline ends. Per the germline V gene, CDR1 is LNHDA and CDR2 is SQIVND (reference sequence). DNA for the CDR3: TGTGCCAGTAGCCCCAGCTTTGCAACTAATGAAAAACTGTTTTTT. This codes for CASSPSFATNEKLFF.

This clonotype has a count of ten or more. CDR3 sequence: CASSPPGLRYEQYF. Written as DNA, the CDR3 is TGTGCCAGCTCACCACCGGGACTCCGCTACGAGCAGTACTTC. The chain has TRBV18 and TRBJ2-7; tentatively, D is TRBD2 (6 bases). This CDR3 spans 14 amino acids. V lost 0 bases and J 3 bases, leaving 9 bases between the germline ends. Germline V gene data show CDR1 as KGHSH and CDR2 as LQKENI.

This clonotype was seen at least ten times. This chain joins TRBV6-5 and TRBJ2-6; 8 bases match TRBD1. The V segment lost 10 bases and the J segment 1 base; nucleotides outside the gene matches: 9. This CDR3 has 16 amino acids. Germline CDR1 reads MNHEY; CDR2 reads SVGAGI. CDR3 protein: CATRDRHHSGANVLTF. DNA of the CDR3: TGTGCCACCCGGGACAGGCACCATTCTGGGGCCAACGTCCTGACTTTC.

In its sample, this clonotype is medium-sized. The rearrangement links TRBV20-1 to TRBJ1-5, with 8 nucleotides matching TRBD1. The CDR3 totals 13 residues. Per the germline V gene, CDR1 is DFQATT and CDR2 is SNEGSKA (reference sequence). The junction had 5 bases not matched to a gene; V was cut back by 3 bases and J by 7 bases. CDR3 region: CSASDRGGQPQHF. The CDR3 DNA sequence: TGCAGTGCTAGTGACAGGGGCGGCCAGCCCCAGCATTTT.

This clonotype is labeled medium-sized. This rearrangement joins TRBV12-3 or TRBV12-4 to TRBJ1-1, with 7 bases that match TRBD1. The CDR3 has 13 amino acids. The V gene end was trimmed by 6 bases and the J gene end by 9 bases; junction bases not matched to a gene: 10. The CDR3 region has the DNA TGTGCCAGCAGCCTCGGACAGGCCGACCAAGCTTTCTTT. It yields the protein CASSLGQADQAFF.

In this sample, this clonotype turned up many times. This chain links TRBV3-1 with TRBJ2-7; the D is unclear. V lost 0 bases and J lost 3, with 9 bases in between. Per the germline V gene, CDR1 is LGHDT and CDR2 is YNNKEL (reference sequence). The CDR3 sequence is 14 residues long. DNA of the CDR3: TGTGCCAGCAGCCAAGAATTAGACGGCTACGAGCAGTACTTC. This codes for CASSQELDGYEQYF.

This clonotype was found many times. This chain uses TRBV30 with TRBJ2-1; 12 bases map to TRBD2. This CDR3 spans 13 amino acids. Germline assignment: CDR1 GTSNPN and CDR2 SVGIG (reference sequence). V was pared by 1 base and J by 13 bases, with 5 bases of the junction left unmatched. The chain's CDR3 is CAWSGLAGVFQFF. DNA of the CDR3: TGTGCCTGGAGTGGACTAGCGGGAGTCTTCCAGTTCTTC.